One sample yielded the 11 T cell receptor beta chains listed below, sequenced in a study of blood T cell repertoires in COVID-19. Clones were read by immunoSEQ multiplex PCR, and TCRdb kept only the in-frame ones, dropping some. The sample holds 200,000 to 250,000 clones, just under 85% seen once. Material: peripheral blood. The receptors stem from a woman aged 45-65 years with active or convalescent COVID-19.

V and J are TRBV6-5 and TRBJ1-6; 7 nucleotides match TRBD1. The CDR3 is made up of 16 amino acids. With 2 bases clipped from V and 1 base from J, the junction kept 2 bases outside the gene matches. The germline CDR1 and CDR2 sequences are MNHEY and SVGAGI. The CDR3 region has the DNA TGTGCCAGCAGTTACCGACAGGGATCCTATAATTCACCCCTCCACTTT. It is translated as CASSYRQGSYNSPLHF.

J is TRBJ1-4 and V is TRBV7-9, with D perhaps matching TRBD1 (6 bases). This CDR3 has 15 residues. The V gene's germline CDR1 is SEHNR and CDR2 FQNEAQ (reference sequence). V lost 1 base, J lost 5 bases, and 11 bases lay in between. The CDR3 region has the DNA TGTGCCAGCAGCTTAGGGACAGTAAGAAATGAAAAACTGTTTTTT. It translates to CASSLGTVRNEKLFF.

This chain connects TRBV4-1 to TRBJ2-1; TRBD2 matches at 15 bases. The trim removed 3 bases at V and 8 bases at J, leaving 11 bases unmatched. Germline assignment: CDR1 MGHRA and CDR2 YSYEKL. This CDR3 spans 18 amino acids. CDR3 amino acids: CASSHGLAGGRPFDEQFF. CDR3 DNA sequence: TGCGCCAGCAGCCATGGACTAGCGGGGGGGCGCCCCTTCGATGAGCAGTTCTTC.

V gene TRBV27 combines with J gene TRBJ1-2; the D is unclear. CDR1 and CDR2 (germline): MNHEY, SMNVEV (reference sequence). Trimming cost V 3 bases and J 6 bases, with 11 bases left between them. The CDR3 has 13 amino acids. Written as DNA, the CDR3 is TGTGCCAGCAGTTTCACCCCAAGAGATGGCTACACCTTC. This sequence encodes CASSFTPRDGYTF.

This clone appeared a few times. The gene calls are TRBV18 and TRBJ1-3; D uncertain. Trimming pared 5 bases from V and 0 bases from J, leaving 14 bases between. Germline assignment: CDR1 KGHSH and CDR2 LQKENI. This CDR3 contains 16 residues. The CDR3 coding sequence is TGTGCCAGCTCATTGAGCCGGTCCGACTCTGGAAACACCATATATTTT. The encoded protein is CASSLSRSDSGNTIYF.

This chain's CDR3 is CASSVRGLNQPQHF. CDR3 coding DNA: TGTGCCAGTAGTGTTCGGGGGTTAAATCAGCCCCAGCATTTT. The chain is built from TRBV19 and TRBJ1-5; a possible D gene is TRBD1 (5 bases). The CDR3 sequence is 14 residues long. Germline V CDR1 and CDR2: LNHDA, SQIVND (reference sequence). V lost 5 bases and J 4 bases, leaving 12 bases between the germline ends.

The genes are TRBV2 and TRBJ1-5; D is uncertain. The CDR3 sequence is 14 residues long. Germline V gene sequence: CDR1 SNHLY, CDR2 FYNNEI. V dropped 1 base and J dropped 4 bases, with 8 bases sitting between them. CDR3 sequence reads: CASSEGAGNQPQHF. CDR3 DNA sequence: TGTGCCAGCAGTGAAGGGGCGGGAAATCAGCCCCAGCATTTT.

The gene calls are TRBV2 and TRBJ1-5, with D perhaps TRBD1 (5 bases). V was cut by 0 bases and J by 5 bases, with 11 bases left in between. The CDR3 contains 15 residues. CDR1 SNHLY and CDR2 FYNNEI come from the germline V gene. In DNA form, the CDR3 reads TGTGCCAGCAGTGAAGCGGGGCAGGTTCATCAGCCCCAGCATTTT. The encoded protein is CASSEAGQVHQPQHF. The whole variable domain, remainder taken from reference TRBV2 and TRBJ1-5, is EPEVTQTPSHQVTQMGQEVILRCVPISNHLYFYWYRQILGQKVEFLVSFYNNEISEKSEIFDDQFSVERPDGSNFTLKIRSTKLEDSAMYFCASSEAGQVHQPQHFGDGTRLSIL.

This clone was counted between two and nine times. The J gene is TRBJ1-5, the V gene TRBV28; tentative D call: TRBD1 (6 bases). The length of the CDR3 is 15 residues. Germline V gene data show CDR1 as MDHEN and CDR2 as SYDVKM. Trimming removed 5 bases from V and 7 bases from J, with 18 bases in between. This chain's CDR3 is CASSTSGTTKQPQHF. The CDR3 DNA is TGTGCCAGCAGTACCTCCGGGACAACGAAACAGCCCCAGCATTTT.

V is TRBV5-4 and J is TRBJ2-1; 13 bases are shared with TRBD2. CDR1 and CDR2 (germline): SGHNT, YYREEE (reference sequence). Trimming removed 0 bases from V and 7 bases from J; junction bases left unmatched: 4. The CDR3 has 16 amino acids. The CDR3 here is CASSLGGLAGDNEQFF. The CDR3 bases are TGTGCCAGCAGCTTGGGTGGACTAGCGGGAGATAATGAGCAGTTCTTC.

The chain carries TRBV11-2 and TRBJ2-5, with 10 bases that match TRBD1. Germline V gene data show CDR1 as SGHAT and CDR2 as FQNNGV. This CDR3 has 15 residues. V dropped 3 bases and J dropped 11; count of bases not matched to a gene: 12. This chain's CDR3 is CASSLASGTGDYQYF. CDR3 in DNA: TGTGCCAGCAGCTTGGCTTCCGGGACAGGGGATTATCAGTACTTC.